The 2 T cell receptor beta chains below all came from one sample that was sequenced in a study of blood T cell repertoires in COVID-19. Measured with immunoSEQ multiplex PCR; TCRdb has only the in-frame clones, and not every one. Seen here are 250,000 to 300,000 clones, around 88% observed once, and the top ten hold approximately 6%. Material for sequencing was peripheral blood. All receptors derive from a man older than 75 with acute or convalescent COVID-19.

The chain joins TRBV7-9 to TRBJ1-3; D unclear. This CDR3 contains 17 residues. V was cut by 1 base and J by 2 bases, with 15 bases left in between. The germline CDR1 and CDR2 sequences are SEHNR and FQNEAQ (reference sequence). CDR3 sequence reads: CASSLGTGVGAGNTIYF. The CDR3 DNA sequence: TGTGCCAGCAGCTTAGGGACTGGGGTTGGGGCTGGAAACACCATATATTTT.

The V and J genes are TRBV6-1 and TRBJ2-7; TRBD1 aligns across 8 bases. The length of the CDR3 is 15 residues. V was pared by 1 base and J by 3 bases, with 5 bases of the junction left unmatched. Germline V gives CDR1 MNHNS, CDR2 SASEGT. The CDR3 loop reads CASSEEQGANYEQYF. CDR3 DNA: TGTGCCAGCAGTGAAGAGCAGGGGGCGAACTACGAGCAGTACTTC.